These 20 T cell receptor beta chains share one sample of origin, sequenced in a study of cytomegalovirus exposure and HLA in healthy donors. A multiplex PCR was run with 60 Vbeta primers and 13 Jbeta primers. The protocol was immunoSEQ multiplex PCR, while the TCRdb copy is restricted to in-frame clones and leaves out a portion. This table has roughly 110,000 clones, approximately 85% appearing once. The sequencing sample was made of PBMCs. The receptor source for this set is a man between 50 and 59 years old in good health and CMV-seronegative.

The J gene is TRBJ2-1, the V gene TRBV7-6; TRBD1 matches 10 bases. Germline V gene sequence: CDR1 SGHVS, CDR2 FNYEAQ. There are 15 residues in the CDR3. J gave up 9 bases and V 1 base, and 6 bases lay outside the gene matches. The CDR3 spells CASSLEGTGVREQFF. DNA of the CDR3: TGTGCCAGCAGCTTAGAGGGGACAGGGGTTCGTGAGCAGTTCTTC.

V gene TRBV7-3 combines with J gene TRBJ1-1; D is unresolved. Trimming stripped 3 bases from V and 0 bases from J, with 5 bases between. CDR1 is SGHTA, CDR2 FQGTGA, per germline. CDR3 size: 13 residues. The CDR3: CASSFTVNTEAFF. DNA for the CDR3: TGTGCCAGCAGCTTCACAGTGAACACTGAAGCTTTCTTT.

This clone was recorded only once. The chain employs TRBV6-1 and TRBJ2-5; 8 bases match TRBD2. V gave up 7 bases and J gave up 7 bases; unmatched junction bases: 11. Germline CDR1 MNHNS, CDR2 SASEGT. The CDR3 totals 14 residues. The CDR3 DNA follows: TGTGCCAGCACGCGGGGGGCCCCCGCCGGGACCCAGTACTTC. Its protein product is CASTRGAPAGTQYF.

The CDR3 DNA reads TGCGCCAGCAGCCCAGGGGTGGGCACAGATACGCAGTATTTT. Its protein product is CASSPGVGTDTQYF. V usage is TRBV5-1 and J usage is TRBJ2-3, with D maybe TRBD1 (6 bases). Trimming shortened V by 4 bases and J by 1 base, and 10 bases separated the two germline ends. Per germline, CDR1 SGHRS and CDR2 YFSETQ. The CDR3 contains 14 residues.

Points on this clone: One junction end does not reproduce the germline sequence, and a read error may be involved. The J gene is TRBJ1-4, the V gene TRBV19; TRBD1 matches at 9 bases. Germline V lookup: CDR1 LNHDA, CDR2 SQIVND (reference sequence). The CDR3 has 13 residues. The CDR3 coding sequence is TGTGCCAGTAGTGGAGGGCGCGGACAGGGGTCATTGTTT. Residues: CASSGGRGQGSLF. Full variable domain (missing parts from reference TRBV19 and TRBJ1-4): DGGITQSPKYLFRKEGQNVTLSCEQNLNHDAMYWYRQDPGQGLRLIYYSQIVNDFQKGDIAEGYSVSREKKESFPLTVTSAQKNPTAFYLCASSGGRGQGSLFGSGTQLSVL.

The chain is built from TRBV5-5 and TRBJ2-3, with 10 bases that match TRBD2. The CDR3 runs 19 residues. The V and J ends lost 0 bases and 3 bases, in that order; junction bases with no gene match: 13. Germline loops: CDR1 SGHKS, CDR2 YYEKEE (reference sequence). The CDR3 spells CASSLVPRLAGVLTDTQYF. CDR3 DNA: TGTGCCAGCAGCTTGGTACCCCGGCTAGCGGGGGTACTTACAGATACGCAGTATTTT.

V usage is TRBV15 and J usage is TRBJ1-2; D is unclear. Germline V gene data show CDR1 as LNHNV and CDR2 as YYDKDF (reference sequence). The V end lost 0 bases, the J end lost 7 bases, and 9 bases lay between the germline ends. The length of the CDR3 is 13 residues. The CDR3 region has the DNA TGTGCCACCAGCAGAGATAGCCATGGTGGCTACACCTTC. Protein sequence: CATSRDSHGGYTF.

This clone has only a few counts. The chain joins TRBV7-9 to TRBJ2-1; 8 bases are a match to TRBD1. V gave up 6 bases and J gave up 6 bases; unmatched junction bases: 13. The length of the CDR3 is 16 residues. Germline V gene sequence: CDR1 SEHNR, CDR2 FQNEAQ (reference sequence). CDR3 nucleotide sequence: TGTGCCAGCAGTACACAACCGGGACAGGTCGCCAATGAGCAGTTCTTC. This sequence encodes CASSTQPGQVANEQFF.

V and J are TRBV10-1 and TRBJ1-2; 10 bases align to TRBD1. The CDR3 runs to 13 residues. Per germline, CDR1 WNHNN and CDR2 SYGVQD (reference sequence). The J segment lost 6 bases and the V segment lost 5 bases, leaving 3 bases of the junction unmatched. The CDR3 reads CASSPDRGNGYTF. The CDR3 nucleotides are TGCGCCAGCAGTCCGGACAGGGGGAATGGCTACACCTTC.

This clone was detected a few times. The J gene is TRBJ1-5, the V gene TRBV2; possibly TRBD1 for D (5 bases). The CDR3 has 15 residues. The V gene's germline CDR1 is SNHLY and CDR2 FYNNEI. V shed 5 bases and J shed 6 bases, with 17 bases lying between them. The CDR3 loop is CASSQAKGAGQPQHF. The CDR3 DNA is TGTGCCAGCAGTCAGGCAAAAGGGGCCGGTCAGCCCCAGCATTTT.

This clone was counted at least ten times. The V call is TRBV6-5, the J call TRBJ2-7; 8 nucleotides agree with TRBD2. The V and J ends lost 0 bases and 5 bases, in that order; junction bases with no gene match: 9. The CDR3 is made up of 16 amino acids. In germline, CDR1 is MNHEY, CDR2 SVGAGI. The DNA of the CDR3 is TGTGCCAGCAGTTACTCGTCGGTTAGCGGGGTCGACGAGCAGTACTTC. Residues: CASSYSSVSGVDEQYF.

The chain joins TRBV7-2 to TRBJ2-4, with a weak D call TRBD2 (7 bases). Germline V gene lookup returns CDR1 SGHTA and CDR2 FQGNSA. V lost 5 bases and J lost 8, with 22 bases in between. This CDR3 is built from 16 residues. The CDR3 reads CASSPPPKGGRDIQYF. The CDR3 DNA is TGTGCCAGCAGCCCCCCTCCCAAGGGGGGGAGGGACATTCAGTACTTC.

The gene calls are TRBV5-1 and TRBJ2-5; 8 bases are shared with TRBD1. Unmatched junction bases numbered 10, after V lost 4 bases and J lost 5 bases. The CDR3 is made up of 15 amino acids. CDR1 is SGHRS and CDR2 is YFSETQ in the germline V gene. CDR3 DNA sequence: TGCGCCAGCAGCGAGGGACAGGCCCCAGGGGAGACCCAGTACTTC. Amino acid sequence: CASSEGQAPGETQYF.

This clone turned up a few times. The J gene is TRBJ1-1, the V gene TRBV6-4; D is perhaps TRBD1 (6 bases). The CDR3 length is 14 residues. Germline assignment: CDR1 MRHNA and CDR2 SNTAGT. The V gene lost 6 bases and the J gene lost 5 bases, with 16 bases spanning the gap. As DNA, the CDR3 is TGTGCCAGCAGAGACACATCCAGGGGAACTGAAGCTTTCTTT. Translation: CASRDTSRGTEAFF.

The chain carries TRBV28 and TRBJ1-5, with 10 bases lining up with TRBD1. The germline gives CDR1 MDHEN, CDR2 SYDVKM. The CDR3 length is 15 residues. V gave up 3 bases and J gave up 7 bases; unmatched junction bases: 6. Here the CDR3 reads CASSFGDRGRQPQHF. The CDR3 DNA follows: TGTGCCAGCAGTTTTGGGGACAGGGGACGCCAGCCCCAGCATTTT.

This chain uses TRBV29-1 with TRBJ2-5; 7 bases agree with TRBD1. Germline V gene sequence: CDR1 SQVTM, CDR2 ANQGSEA. This CDR3 has 13 amino acids. The CDR3 region has the DNA TGCGGAACTAAAGACAGGGTTGGGGAGACCCAGTACTTC. This gives the protein CGTKDRVGETQYF.

The V call is TRBV7-8, the J call TRBJ2-5; 9 positions match TRBD1. In germline, CDR1 is SGHVS, CDR2 FQNEAQ. V lost 6 bases, J lost 5 bases, and 7 bases stayed unmatched. The CDR3 length is 14 residues. CDR3 DNA sequence: TGTGCCAGCAGTTGGACAGGGGTGATGGAGACCCAGTACTTC. Protein sequence: CASSWTGVMETQYF.

J is TRBJ1-6 and V is TRBV2, with unresolved D. The V gene lost 2 bases and the J gene lost 2 bases, with 7 bases spanning the gap. Germline values: CDR1 SNHLY, CDR2 FYNNEI. This CDR3 spans 15 amino acids. CDR3 loop: CASSENRPYNSPLHF. In nucleotides, the CDR3 is TGTGCCAGCAGTGAAAACAGACCCTATAATTCACCCCTCCACTTT.

The rearrangement links TRBV19 to TRBJ2-3; no reliable D call. CDR1 is LNHDA, CDR2 SQIVND, per germline (reference sequence). Trimming left V 6 bases short and J 0 bases short, with 7 bases between. There are 13 residues in the CDR3. DNA of the CDR3: TGTGCCAGTAGAAAGGAGAGCACAGATACGCAGTATTTT. Amino acid sequence: CASRKESTDTQYF.

The CDR3, as DNA: TGTGCCAGCAGCCTACCAGGGACAGGGGTCTACGAGCAGTACTTC. Residues: CASSLPGTGVYEQYF. The rearrangement joins TRBV5-4 to TRBJ2-7, with TRBD1 identical over 10 bases. Trimming took 4 bases from V and 3 from J; bases not matched to a gene: 7. The CDR3 is 15 amino acids. The V gene's germline CDR1 is SGHNT and CDR2 YYREEE (reference sequence).